Listed below are T cell receptor beta chains from one sample, sequenced in a study of shared clonotypes between healthy human individuals. Here immunoSEQ multiplex PCR was the method, and the copy in TCRdb shows in-frame clones only, minus some. This repertoire shows millions of clones, 95% found once; its top ten account for more than 0.1%. Sequencing used naive CD4+ T cells sorted from blood. The source is a man younger than 35 in good health. Both conserved end residues are part of each CDR3. The D gene is left open where the match is weak. Only part of the rows carry a size: once, few, many, or a class if the clone is expanded.

J,size,V,length,D,CDR3,DNA
TRBJ1-5,NA,TRBV6-6,15,NA,CASSLRAFGNQPQHF,TGTGCCAGCAGTCTACGGGCCTTTGGCAATCAGCCCCAGCATTTT
TRBJ1-5,NA,TRBV28,16,TRBD1,CASSVRQGTSNQPQHF,TGTGCCAGCAGTGTCCGACAGGGGACTAGCAATCAGCCCCAGCATTTT
TRBJ1-2,NA,TRBV6-1,15,TRBD1,CASSAQGAGNYGYTF,TGTGCCAGCAGTGCTCAGGGGGCTGGGAACTATGGCTACACCTTC
TRBJ1-1,NA,TRBV29-1,13,NA,CSVDPEMRTEAFF,TGCAGCGTTGATCCGGAAATGCGCACTGAAGCTTTCTTT
TRBJ2-2,NA,TRBV19,15,TRBD2,CASRTSGANTGELFF,TGTGCCAGTAGGACTAGCGGGGCGAACACCGGGGAGCTGTTTTTT
TRBJ1-2,NA,TRBV10-2,14,NA,CASSESGRHYGYTF,TGCGCCAGCAGTGAGTCGGGCCGGCACTATGGCTACACCTTC
TRBJ2-7,NA,TRBV7-2,16,TRBD1,CASSLGFGTGMDEQYF,TGTGCCAGCAGCTTAGGGTTCGGGACAGGGATGGACGAGCAGTACTTC
TRBJ1-2,NA,TRBV9,14,NA,CASSVGEGTYGYTF,TGTGCCAGCAGCGTAGGCGAAGGGACCTATGGCTACACCTTC
TRBJ2-7,NA,TRBV7-8,15,NA,CASSYHEGGIYEQYF,TGTGCCAGCAGCTACCACGAGGGTGGGATCTACGAGCAGTACTTC
TRBJ1-1,NA,TRBV5-1,13,NA,CASRITENTEAFF,TGCGCCAGCAGGATTACGGAGAACACTGAAGCTTTCTTT
TRBJ2-3,NA,TRBV6-5,14,NA,CASTPGRGTDTQYF,TGTGCCAGCACCCCCGGTCGGGGAACAGATACGCAGTATTTT
TRBJ1-1,NA,TRBV2,13,NA,CASSQGSGTEAFF,TGTGCCAGCAGTCAGGGTAGCGGCACTGAAGCTTTCTTT
TRBJ1-4,NA,TRBV10-3,20,TRBD1,CAISPDIWDSPRLTNEKLFF,TGTGCCATCAGTCCGGACATCTGGGACAGCCCAAGACTAACTAATGAAAAACTGTTTTTT
TRBJ1-4,NA,TRBV5-6,14,NA,CASSPPRSPQKLFF,TGTGCCAGCAGCCCGCCCAGGTCCCCGCAAAAACTGTTTTTT
TRBJ2-4,NA,TRBV27,10,NA,CASSWSIQYF,TGTGCCAGCAGCTGGAGCATTCAGTACTTC
TRBJ1-2,NA,TRBV2,15,TRBD1,CASSIGTGTGDGYTF,TGTGCCAGCAGTATTGGGACCGGGACAGGCGATGGCTACACCTTC
TRBJ1-6,NA,TRBV30,11,NA,CAWATESPLHF,TGTGCCTGGGCGACAGAGTCCCCCCTCCACTTT
TRBJ2-2,NA,TRBV2,14,NA,CASRGLLNTGELFF,TGTGCCAGCAGGGGACTGTTGAACACCGGGGAGCTGTTTTTT
TRBJ2-1,NA,TRBV11-2,14,NA,CASRQRGPYNEQFF,TGTGCCAGCAGGCAAAGGGGTCCCTACAATGAGCAGTTCTTC
TRBJ1-5,NA,TRBV19,17,TRBD1,CASSPLGQGDGNQPQHF,TGTGCCAGTAGTCCCCTGGGACAGGGCGATGGCAATCAGCCCCAGCATTTT
TRBJ1-5,once,TRBV7-9,19,TRBD1,CASSPGQGKRSGYNQPQHF,TGTGCCAGCAGCCCCGGACAGGGTAAACGGTCGGGTTACAATCAGCCCCAGCATTTT
TRBJ2-7,NA,TRBV6-6,14,NA,CASSYSGGTYEQYF,TGTGCCAGCAGTTACTCGGGGGGAACGTACGAGCAGTACTTC
TRBJ1-2,NA,TRBV7-2,15,NA,CASSLVEGTNYGYTF,TGTGCCAGCAGCTTAGTTGAGGGGACTAACTATGGCTACACCTTC
TRBJ2-5,NA,TRBV27,15,TRBD2,CASSRWLAGEETQYF,TGTGCCAGCAGCCGGTGGCTAGCGGGAGAGGAGACCCAGTACTTC
TRBJ2-3,NA,TRBV7-2,18,TRBD2,CASSLVRLGAGDTDTQYF,TGTGCCAGCAGCTTAGTGAGGTTGGGAGCGGGAGACACAGATACGCAGTATTTT
TRBJ2-7,NA,TRBV6-5,14,NA,CASSRDSGTYEQYF,TGTGCCAGCAGTAGGGACTCGGGCACCTACGAGCAGTACTTC
TRBJ2-2,NA,TRBV9,12,NA,CASSATTGELFF,TGTGCCAGCAGCGCGACTACTGGGGAGCTGTTTTTT
TRBJ1-2,NA,TRBV5-8,14,TRBD1,CASSRDRAGYGYTF,TGTGCCAGCAGCCGGGACAGGGCTGGCTATGGCTACACCTTC
TRBJ1-3,once,TRBV27,13,NA,CASSLGSGNTIYF,TGTGCCAGCAGTTTGGGCTCTGGAAACACCATATATTTT
TRBJ2-3,NA,TRBV6-1,15,NA,CASSESPHGADTQYF,TGTGCCAGCAGTGAGAGCCCACACGGGGCAGATACGCAGTATTTT
TRBJ2-1,NA,TRBV9,12,NA,CASSVGGDEQFF,TGTGCCAGCAGCGTAGGTGGGGATGAGCAGTTCTTC
TRBJ2-7,NA,TRBV16,12,TRBD2,CASSSPGREQYF,TGTGCCAGCAGCTCTCCCGGGAGGGAGCAGTACTTC
TRBJ2-7,NA,TRBV18,15,NA,CASSPPTGLAYEQYF,TGTGCCAGCTCACCACCAACGGGACTCGCCTACGAGCAGTACTTC
TRBJ1-2,NA,TRBV30,13,NA,CAFLRQAGYGYTF,TGTGCCTTTCTTCGACAGGCTGGTTATGGCTACACCTTC
TRBJ1-2,NA,TRBV18,15,NA,CASSPRDNRNYGYTF,TGTGCCAGCTCACCCCGGGACAACCGTAACTATGGCTACACCTTC
TRBJ2-7,NA,TRBV7-9,14,NA,CASSPGTHTYEQYF,TGTGCCAGCAGCCCCGGGACTCACACCTACGAGCAGTACTTC
TRBJ1-6,NA,TRBV7-2,16,NA,CASSSGDSSYNSPLHF,TGTGCCAGCAGCTCGGGGGATAGCTCCTATAATTCACCCCTCCACTTT
TRBJ1-6,NA,TRBV28,14,NA,CASISRDWSFPLHF,TGTGCCAGCATCTCACGGGACTGGAGTTTCCCCCTCCACTTT
TRBJ1-4,once,TRBV27,13,NA,CASSLGHFEKLFF,TGTGCCAGCAGTCTCGGACATTTTGAAAAACTGTTTTTT
TRBJ1-1,NA,TRBV7-9,15,NA,CASSPVTGQYTEAFF,TGTGCCAGCAGCCCCGTGACAGGACAGTACACTGAAGCTTTCTTT
TRBJ1-4,NA,TRBV18,17,TRBD1,CASSPPGSGQGNEKLFF,TGTGCCAGCTCACCACCGGGATCAGGACAGGGGAATGAAAAACTGTTTTTT
TRBJ1-4,NA,TRBV11-2,13,NA,CASSLGLGEKLFF,TGTGCCAGCAGCTTGGGACTAGGGGAAAAACTGTTTTTT
TRBJ1-1,NA,TRBV6-6,13,NA,CASRSVTWTEAFF,TGTGCCAGCAGATCGGTGACATGGACTGAAGCTTTCTTT
TRBJ1-1,NA,TRBV30,14,NA,CAWSVGRGNTEAFF,TGTGCCTGGAGTGTAGGCAGAGGGAACACTGAAGCTTTCTTT
TRBJ2-5,NA,TRBV25-1,17,TRBD1,CASNPSPGQGGRETQYF,TGTGCCAGCAACCCAAGTCCGGGACAGGGGGGGAGGGAGACCCAGTACTTC
TRBJ2-3,NA,TRBV5-6,13,NA,CASSAASTQTQYF,TGTGCCAGCAGCGCCGCTAGCACTCAGACGCAGTATTTT
TRBJ1-2,NA,TRBV6-5,13,NA,CASSRSGFYGYTF,TGTGCCAGCAGCCGGAGTGGGTTCTACGGCTACACCTTC
TRBJ1-2,NA,TRBV30,14,TRBD1,CAWSTGGENYGYTF,TGTGCCTGGTCGACAGGGGGCGAGAACTATGGCTACACCTTC
TRBJ1-1,NA,TRBV5-1,15,NA,CASSPTYGGPTEAFF,TGCGCCAGCAGCCCTACGTATGGGGGGCCCACTGAAGCTTTCTTT
TRBJ2-2,NA,TRBV5-1,14,NA,CASRDIANTGELFF,TGCGCCAGCCGGGACATAGCGAACACCGGGGAGCTGTTTTTT
TRBJ1-2,NA,TRBV6-1,14,NA,CASSEDGRTYGYTF,TGTGCCAGCAGTGAAGATGGGCGGACGTATGGCTACACCTTC